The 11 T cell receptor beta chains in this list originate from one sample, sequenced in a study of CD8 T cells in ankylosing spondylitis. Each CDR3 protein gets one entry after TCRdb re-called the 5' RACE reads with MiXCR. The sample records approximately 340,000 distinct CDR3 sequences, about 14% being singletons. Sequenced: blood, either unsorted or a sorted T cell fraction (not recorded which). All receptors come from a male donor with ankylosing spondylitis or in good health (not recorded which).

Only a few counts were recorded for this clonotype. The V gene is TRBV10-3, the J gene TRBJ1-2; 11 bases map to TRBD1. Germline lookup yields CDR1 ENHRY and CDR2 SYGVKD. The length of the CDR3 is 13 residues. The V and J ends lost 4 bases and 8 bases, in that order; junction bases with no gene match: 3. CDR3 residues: CAISGTGGYGYTF. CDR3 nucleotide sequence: TGTGCCATCAGTGGGACAGGGGGCTACGGCTACACCTTC.

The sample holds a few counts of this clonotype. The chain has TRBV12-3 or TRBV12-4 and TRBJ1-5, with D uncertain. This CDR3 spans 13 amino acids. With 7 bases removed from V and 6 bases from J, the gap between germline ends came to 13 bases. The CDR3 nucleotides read TGTGCCAGCAAGGGCCTCGCAAGTCAGCCCCAGCATTTT. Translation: CASKGLASQPQHF.

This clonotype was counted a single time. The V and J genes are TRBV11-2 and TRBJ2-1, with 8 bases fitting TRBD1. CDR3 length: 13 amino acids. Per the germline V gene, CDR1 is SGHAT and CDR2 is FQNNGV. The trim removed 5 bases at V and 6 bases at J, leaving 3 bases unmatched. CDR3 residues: CASSRTGGNEQFF. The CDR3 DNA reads TGTGCCAGCAGCCGTACAGGGGGCAATGAGCAGTTCTTC.

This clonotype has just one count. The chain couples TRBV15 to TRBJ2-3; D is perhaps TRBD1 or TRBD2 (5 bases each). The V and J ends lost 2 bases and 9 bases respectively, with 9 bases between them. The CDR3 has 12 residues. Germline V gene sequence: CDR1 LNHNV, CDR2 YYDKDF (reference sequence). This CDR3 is CATSRTEGTQYF. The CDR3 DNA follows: TGTGCCACCAGCAGAACCGAGGGGACGCAGTATTTT.

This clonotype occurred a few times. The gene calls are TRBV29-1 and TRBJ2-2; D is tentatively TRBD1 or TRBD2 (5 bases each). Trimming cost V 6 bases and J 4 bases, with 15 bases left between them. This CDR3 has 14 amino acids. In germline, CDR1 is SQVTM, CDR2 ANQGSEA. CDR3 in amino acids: CSVNLPRGTGELFF. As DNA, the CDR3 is TGCAGCGTCAATCTCCCGAGGGGCACCGGGGAGCTGTTTTTT.

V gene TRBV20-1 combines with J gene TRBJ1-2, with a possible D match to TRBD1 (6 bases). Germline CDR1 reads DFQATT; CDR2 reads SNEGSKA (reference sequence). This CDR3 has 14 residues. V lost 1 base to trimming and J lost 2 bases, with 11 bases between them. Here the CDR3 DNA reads TGCAGTGCTAGAGGATATACAGGGAACTATGGCTACACCTTC. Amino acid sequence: CSARGYTGNYGYTF.

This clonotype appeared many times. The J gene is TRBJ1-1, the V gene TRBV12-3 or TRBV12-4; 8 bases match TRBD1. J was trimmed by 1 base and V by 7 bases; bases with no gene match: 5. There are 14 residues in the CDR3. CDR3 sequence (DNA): TGTGCCAGCACCTCCGGGACAGGGAACACTGAAGCTTTCTTT. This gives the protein CASTSGTGNTEAFF.

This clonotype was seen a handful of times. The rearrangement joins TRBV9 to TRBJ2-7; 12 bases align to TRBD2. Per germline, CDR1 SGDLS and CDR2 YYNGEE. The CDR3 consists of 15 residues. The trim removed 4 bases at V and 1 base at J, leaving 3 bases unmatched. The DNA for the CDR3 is TGTGCCAGCAGCATAGGGACTAGCGGGTCCTACGAGCAGTACTTC. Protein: CASSIGTSGSYEQYF.

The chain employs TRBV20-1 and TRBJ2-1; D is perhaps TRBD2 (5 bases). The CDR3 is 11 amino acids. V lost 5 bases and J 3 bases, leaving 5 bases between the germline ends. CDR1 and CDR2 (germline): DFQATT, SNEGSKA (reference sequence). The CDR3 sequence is CSAEGYNEQFF. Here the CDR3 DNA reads TGCAGTGCTGAGGGCTACAATGAGCAGTTCTTC.

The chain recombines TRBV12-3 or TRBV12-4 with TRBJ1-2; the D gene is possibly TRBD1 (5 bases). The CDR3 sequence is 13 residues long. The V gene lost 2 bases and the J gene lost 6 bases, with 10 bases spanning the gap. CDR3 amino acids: CASSLRRGDGYTF. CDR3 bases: TGTGCCAGCAGTTTAAGAAGGGGCGATGGCTACACCTTC.

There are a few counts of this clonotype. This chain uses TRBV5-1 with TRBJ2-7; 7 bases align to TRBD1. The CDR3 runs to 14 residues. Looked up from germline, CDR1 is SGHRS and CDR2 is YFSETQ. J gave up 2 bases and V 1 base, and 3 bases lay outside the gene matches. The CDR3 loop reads CASSLRDRPYEQYF. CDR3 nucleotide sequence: TGCGCCAGCAGCTTGAGGGACAGACCCTACGAGCAGTACTTC. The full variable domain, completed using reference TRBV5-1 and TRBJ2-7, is KAGVTQTPRYLIKTRGQQVTLSCSPISGHRSVSWYQQTPGQGLQFLFEYFSETQRNKGNFPGRFSGRQFSNSRSEMNVSTLELGDSALYLCASSLRDRPYEQYFGPGTRLTVT.